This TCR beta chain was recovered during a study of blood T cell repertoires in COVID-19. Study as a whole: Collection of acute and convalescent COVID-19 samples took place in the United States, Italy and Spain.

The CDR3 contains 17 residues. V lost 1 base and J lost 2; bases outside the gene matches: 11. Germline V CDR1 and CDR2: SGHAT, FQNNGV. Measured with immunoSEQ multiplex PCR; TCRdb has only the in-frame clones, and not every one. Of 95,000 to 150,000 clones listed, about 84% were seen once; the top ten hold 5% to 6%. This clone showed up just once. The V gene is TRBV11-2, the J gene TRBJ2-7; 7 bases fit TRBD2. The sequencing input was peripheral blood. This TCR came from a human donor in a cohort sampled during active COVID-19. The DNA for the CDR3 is TGTGCCAGCAGCTTAGTGTCATACGCGGGAGCTGCCTACGAGCAGTACTTC. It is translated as CASSLVSYAGAAYEQYF.